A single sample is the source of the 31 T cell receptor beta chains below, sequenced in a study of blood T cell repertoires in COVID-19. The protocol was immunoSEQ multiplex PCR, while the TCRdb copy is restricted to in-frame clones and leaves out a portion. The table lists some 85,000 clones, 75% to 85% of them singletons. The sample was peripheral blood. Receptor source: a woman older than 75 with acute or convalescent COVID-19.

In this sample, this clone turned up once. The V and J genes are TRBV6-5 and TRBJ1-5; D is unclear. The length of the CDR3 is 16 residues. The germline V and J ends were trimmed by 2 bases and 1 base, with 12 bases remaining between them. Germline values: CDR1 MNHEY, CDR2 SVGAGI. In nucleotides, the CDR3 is TGTGCCAGCAGTTACACCGCGTCGCAAAGCAATCAGCCCCAGCATTTT. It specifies CASSYTASQSNQPQHF.

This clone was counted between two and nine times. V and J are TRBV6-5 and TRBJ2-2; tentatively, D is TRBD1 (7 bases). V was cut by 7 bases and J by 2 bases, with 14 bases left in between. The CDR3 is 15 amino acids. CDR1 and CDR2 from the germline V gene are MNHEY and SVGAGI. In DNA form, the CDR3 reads TGTGCCAGCACCGCGGGACAGCCTAACACCGGGGAGCTGTTTTTT. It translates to CASTAGQPNTGELFF.

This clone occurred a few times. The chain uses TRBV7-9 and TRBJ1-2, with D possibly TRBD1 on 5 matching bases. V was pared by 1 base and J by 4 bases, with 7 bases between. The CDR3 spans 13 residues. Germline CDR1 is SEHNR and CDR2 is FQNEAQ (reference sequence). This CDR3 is CASSLVGVYGYTF. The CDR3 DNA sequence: TGTGCCAGCAGCTTAGTAGGGGTCTATGGCTACACCTTC.

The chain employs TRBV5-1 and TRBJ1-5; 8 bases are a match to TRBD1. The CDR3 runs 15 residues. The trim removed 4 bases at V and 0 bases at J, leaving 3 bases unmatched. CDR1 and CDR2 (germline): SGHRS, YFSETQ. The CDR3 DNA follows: TGCGCCAGCAGCCCGGGGACAGGTAGCAATCAGCCCCAGCATTTT. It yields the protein CASSPGTGSNQPQHF.

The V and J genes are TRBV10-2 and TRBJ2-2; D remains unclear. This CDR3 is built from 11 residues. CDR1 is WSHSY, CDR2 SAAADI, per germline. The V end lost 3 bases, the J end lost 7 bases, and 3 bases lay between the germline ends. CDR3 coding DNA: TGCGCCAGCAGTGAACTCGGGGAGCTGTTTTTT. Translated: CASSELGELFF.

The CDR3 DNA sequence: TGTGCCAGCAGCGTAGGACAGCTTTACAATGAGCAGTTCTTC. Translating gives CASSVGQLYNEQFF. The chain combines TRBV9 with TRBJ2-1, with D possibly being TRBD1 (5 bases). The CDR3 covers 14 residues. V lost 0 bases and J 4 bases, leaving 8 bases between the germline ends. Germline values: CDR1 SGDLS, CDR2 YYNGEE.

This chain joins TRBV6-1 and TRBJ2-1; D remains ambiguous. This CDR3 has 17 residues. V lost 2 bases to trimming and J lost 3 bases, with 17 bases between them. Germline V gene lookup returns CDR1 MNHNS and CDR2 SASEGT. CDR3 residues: CASSELWASGFYNEQFF. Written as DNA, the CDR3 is TGTGCCAGCAGTGAACTATGGGCTTCAGGCTTCTACAATGAGCAGTTCTTC.

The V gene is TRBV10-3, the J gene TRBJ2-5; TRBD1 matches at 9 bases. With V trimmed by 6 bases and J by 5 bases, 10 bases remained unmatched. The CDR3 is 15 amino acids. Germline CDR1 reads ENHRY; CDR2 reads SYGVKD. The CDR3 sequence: CAISRTGDRGETQYF. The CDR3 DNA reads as TGTGCCATCAGCCGGACAGGGGACAGAGGGGAGACCCAGTACTTC.

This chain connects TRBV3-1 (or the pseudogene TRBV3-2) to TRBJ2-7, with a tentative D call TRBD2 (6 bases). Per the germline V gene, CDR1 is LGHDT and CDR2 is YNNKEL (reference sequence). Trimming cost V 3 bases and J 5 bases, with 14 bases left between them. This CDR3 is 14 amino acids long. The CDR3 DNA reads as TGTGCCAGCAGCCACCCGGAGGGAGGTCACGAGCAGTACTTC. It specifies CASSHPEGGHEQYF.

The CDR3: CATSRDGSGYEQYF. The CDR3 DNA follows: TGTGCCACCAGCAGAGACGGGAGCGGGTACGAGCAGTACTTC. V is TRBV15 and J is TRBJ2-7; tentatively, D is TRBD2 (6 bases). The CDR3 has 14 amino acids. Trimming removed 0 bases from V and 4 bases from J, with 10 bases in between. Germline V gene sequence: CDR1 LNHNV, CDR2 YYDKDF (reference sequence).

The CDR3 loop reads CASSLSSGRDEQYF. In DNA, the CDR3 is TGCGCCAGCAGCTTGTCGAGCGGGAGGGACGAGCAGTACTTC. J is TRBJ2-7 and V is TRBV5-1; 10 bases map to TRBD2. The CDR3 spans 14 residues. The junction had 3 bases not matched to a gene; V was cut back by 1 base and J by 5 bases. Germline assignment: CDR1 SGHRS and CDR2 YFSETQ.

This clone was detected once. The CDR3 DNA reads TGCGCCAGCAGCTTGGATAGCGGGGACTACAATGAGCAGTTCTTC. This sequence encodes CASSLDSGDYNEQFF. The rearrangement links TRBV5-1 to TRBJ2-1; 8 bases are shared with TRBD2. Germline lookup yields CDR1 SGHRS and CDR2 YFSETQ. The J segment lost 3 bases and the V segment lost 0 bases, leaving 2 bases of the junction unmatched. The CDR3 is 15 residues long.

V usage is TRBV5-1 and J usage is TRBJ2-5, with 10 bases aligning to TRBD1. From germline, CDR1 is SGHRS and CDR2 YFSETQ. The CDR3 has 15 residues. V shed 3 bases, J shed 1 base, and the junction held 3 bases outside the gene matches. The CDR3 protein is CASSSGQGSQETQYF. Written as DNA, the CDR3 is TGCGCCAGCAGCTCGGGACAGGGGTCCCAAGAGACCCAGTACTTC.

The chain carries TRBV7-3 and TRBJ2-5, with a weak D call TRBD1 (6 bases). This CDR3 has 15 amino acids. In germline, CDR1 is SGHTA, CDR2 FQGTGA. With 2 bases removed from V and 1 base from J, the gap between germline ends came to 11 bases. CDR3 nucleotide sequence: TGTGCCAGCAGCTTAGACAGGTCAATCCAAGAGACCCAGTACTTC. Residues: CASSLDRSIQETQYF.

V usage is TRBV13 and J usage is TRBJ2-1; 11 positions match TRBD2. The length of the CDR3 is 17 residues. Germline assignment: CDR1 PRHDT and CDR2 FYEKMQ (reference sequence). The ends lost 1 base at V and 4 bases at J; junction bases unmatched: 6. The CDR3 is CASSLASSGRRYNEQFF. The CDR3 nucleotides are TGTGCCAGCAGCTTAGCGTCTAGCGGGAGGAGATACAATGAGCAGTTCTTC.

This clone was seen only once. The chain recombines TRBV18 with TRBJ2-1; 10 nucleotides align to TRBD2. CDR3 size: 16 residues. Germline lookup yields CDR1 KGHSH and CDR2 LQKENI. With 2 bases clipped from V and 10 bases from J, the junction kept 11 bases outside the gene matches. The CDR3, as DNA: TGTGCCAGCTCACCAAGAGCAGCGGGAGGGCCTGGGGAGCAGTTCTTC. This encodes CASSPRAAGGPGEQFF.

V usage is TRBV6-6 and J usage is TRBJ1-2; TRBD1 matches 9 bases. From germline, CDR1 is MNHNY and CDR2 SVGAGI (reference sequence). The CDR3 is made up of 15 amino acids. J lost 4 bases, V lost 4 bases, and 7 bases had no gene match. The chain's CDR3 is CASSSAGQGSYGYTF. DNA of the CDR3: TGTGCCAGCAGTTCGGCTGGACAGGGGTCCTATGGCTACACCTTC.

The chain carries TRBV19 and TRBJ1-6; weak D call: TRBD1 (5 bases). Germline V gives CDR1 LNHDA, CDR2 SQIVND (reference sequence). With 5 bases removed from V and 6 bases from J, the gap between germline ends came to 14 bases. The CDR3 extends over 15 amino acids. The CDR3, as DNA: TGTGCCAGTAGTCCCCGGCGGGACCTTAATTCACCCCTCCACTTT. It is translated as CASSPRRDLNSPLHF.

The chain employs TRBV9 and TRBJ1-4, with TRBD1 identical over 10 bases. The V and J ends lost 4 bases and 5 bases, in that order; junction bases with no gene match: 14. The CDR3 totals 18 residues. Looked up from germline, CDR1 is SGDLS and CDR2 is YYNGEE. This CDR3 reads CASSPRDRGSVTNEKLFF. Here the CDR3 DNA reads TGTGCCAGCAGCCCCCGGGACAGGGGATCGGTTACAAATGAAAAACTGTTTTTT.

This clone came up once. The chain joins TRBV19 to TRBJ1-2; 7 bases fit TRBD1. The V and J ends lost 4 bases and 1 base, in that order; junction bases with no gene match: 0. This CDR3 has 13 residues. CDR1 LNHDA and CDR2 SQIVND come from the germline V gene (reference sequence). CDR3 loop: CASSRDSNYGYTF. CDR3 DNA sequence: TGTGCCAGTAGTAGGGACAGTAACTATGGCTACACCTTC.

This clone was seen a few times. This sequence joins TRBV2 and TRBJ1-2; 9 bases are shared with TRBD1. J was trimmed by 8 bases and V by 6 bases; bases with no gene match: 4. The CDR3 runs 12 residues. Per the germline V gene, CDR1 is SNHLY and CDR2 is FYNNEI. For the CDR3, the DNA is TGTGCCAGCAGGACAGGGGGTCAGGGCTACACCTTC. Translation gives CASRTGGQGYTF.

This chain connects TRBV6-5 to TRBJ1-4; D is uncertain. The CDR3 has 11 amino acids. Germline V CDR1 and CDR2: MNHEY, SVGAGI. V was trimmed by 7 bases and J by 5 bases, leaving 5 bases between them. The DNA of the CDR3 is TGTGCCAGCACTTTCAATGAAAAACTGTTTTTT. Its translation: CASTFNEKLFF.

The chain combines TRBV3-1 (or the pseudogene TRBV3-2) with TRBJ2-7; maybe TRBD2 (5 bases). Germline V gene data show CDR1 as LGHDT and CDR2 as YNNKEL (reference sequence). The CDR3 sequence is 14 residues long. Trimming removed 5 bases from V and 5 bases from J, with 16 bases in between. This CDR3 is CASSSPWRSNEQYF. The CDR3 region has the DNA TGTGCCAGCAGCTCACCCTGGAGGTCCAACGAGCAGTACTTC.

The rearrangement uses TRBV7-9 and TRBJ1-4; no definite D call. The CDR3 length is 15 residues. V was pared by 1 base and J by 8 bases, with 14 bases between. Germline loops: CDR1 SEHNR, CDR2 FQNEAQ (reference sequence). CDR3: CASSLVASRGEKLFF. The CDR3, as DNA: TGTGCCAGCAGCTTAGTAGCGAGTAGAGGCGAAAAACTGTTTTTT.

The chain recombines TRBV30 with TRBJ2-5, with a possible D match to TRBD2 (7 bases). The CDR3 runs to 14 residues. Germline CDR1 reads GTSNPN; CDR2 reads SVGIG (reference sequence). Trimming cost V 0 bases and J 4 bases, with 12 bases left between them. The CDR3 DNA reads TGTGCCTGGAGTGTTGGGGGGGCTGGAGAGACCCAGTACTTC. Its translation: CAWSVGGAGETQYF.

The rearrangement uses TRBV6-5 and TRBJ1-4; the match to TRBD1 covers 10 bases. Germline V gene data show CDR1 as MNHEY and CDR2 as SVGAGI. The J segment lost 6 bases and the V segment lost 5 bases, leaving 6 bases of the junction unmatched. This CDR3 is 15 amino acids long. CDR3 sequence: CASSNRQGADEKLFF. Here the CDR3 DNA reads TGTGCCAGCAGTAACAGACAGGGGGCGGATGAAAAACTGTTTTTT.

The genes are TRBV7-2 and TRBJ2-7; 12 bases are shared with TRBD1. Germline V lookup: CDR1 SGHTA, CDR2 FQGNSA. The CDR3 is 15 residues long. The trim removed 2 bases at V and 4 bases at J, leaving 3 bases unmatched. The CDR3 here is CASSLPGQGAYEQYF. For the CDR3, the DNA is TGTGCCAGCAGCTTACCGGGACAGGGGGCGTACGAGCAGTACTTC.

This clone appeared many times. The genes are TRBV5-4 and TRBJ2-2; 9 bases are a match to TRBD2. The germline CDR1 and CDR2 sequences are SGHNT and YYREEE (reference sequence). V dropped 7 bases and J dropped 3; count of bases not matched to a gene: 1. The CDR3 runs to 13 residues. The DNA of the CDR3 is TGTGCCAGCGCGGGAGGGGACACCGGGGAGCTGTTTTTT. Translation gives CASAGGDTGELFF. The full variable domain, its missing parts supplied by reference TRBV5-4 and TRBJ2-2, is ETGVTQSPTHLIKTRGQQVTLRCSSQSGHNTVSWYQQALGQGPQFIFQYYREEENGRGNFPPRFSGLQFPNYSSELNVNALELDDSALYLCASAGGDTGELFFGEGSRLTVL.

CDR3 protein: CACGTSGSYEQYF. CDR3 in DNA: TGTGCCTGTGGGACTAGCGGGAGTTACGAGCAGTACTTC. The gene calls are TRBV30 and TRBJ2-7, with TRBD2 matching over 14 bases. The CDR3 has 13 residues. The germline V gene has CDR1 GTSNPN and CDR2 SVGIG (reference sequence). After removal of 6 bases from V and 4 bases from J, the junction contained 2 bases not matched to a gene.

CDR3 coding DNA: TGTGCCAGCAGCCACTTGGGGGGTGAAGCTTTCTTT. Protein sequence: CASSHLGGEAFF. This chain connects TRBV11-3 to TRBJ1-1; perhaps TRBD1 as D (5 bases). CDR1 is SGHNT, CDR2 YENEEA, per germline. CDR3 length: 12 amino acids. Trimming took 5 bases from V and 7 from J, leaving 11 bases between them. The whole variable domain, remainder taken from reference TRBV11-3 and TRBJ1-1, is EAGVVQSPRYKIIEKKQPVAFWCNPISGHNTLYWYLQNLGQGPELLIRYENEEAVDDSQLPKDRFSAERLKGVDSTLKIQPAELGDSAVYLCASSHLGGEAFFGQGTRLTVV.

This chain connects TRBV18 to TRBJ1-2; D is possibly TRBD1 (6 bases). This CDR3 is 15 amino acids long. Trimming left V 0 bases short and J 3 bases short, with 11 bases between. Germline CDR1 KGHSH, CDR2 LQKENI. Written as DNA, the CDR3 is TGTGCCAGCTCACCACCCCAGACAGGAGACTATGGCTACACCTTC. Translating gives CASSPPQTGDYGYTF.